These 6 T cell receptor beta chains share one sample of origin, sequenced in a study of vaccination and CD4 T cells after COVID-19. The assay that was used to sequence DNA from cultured CD4+ T cells was the Oncomine TCR Beta short-read assay. A single record per CDR3 protein comes from TCRdb applying MiXCR to the PCR reads. Of over 8,500 distinct CDR3 sequences in the sample, about 70% are singletons; the top ten hold 9%. Antigen specificity for these receptors is unknown. As to treatment: roughly 10-day PBMC culture with coronavirus spike peptide pools or control peptides (ViraFEST assay). The input for sequencing was CD4+ T cells from blood, cultured in vitro, taken before SARS-CoV-2 vaccination. The receptors stem from a human donor who had recovered from COVID-19.

The V and J genes are TRBV24-1 and TRBJ2-3; 9 nucleotides agree with TRBD2. V was pared by 5 bases and J by 5 bases, with 7 bases of the junction left unmatched. Germline loops: CDR1 KGHDR, CDR2 SFDVKD. This CDR3 contains 15 residues. The CDR3 DNA follows: TGTGCCACCAGTGGGGGACGACTAGCGGTAGATACGCAGTATTTT. It encodes CATSGGRLAVDTQYF.

This clonotype has only a few counts. The chain recombines TRBV20-1 with TRBJ2-2, with TRBD1 identical over 8 bases. The V gene's germline CDR1 is DFQATT and CDR2 SNEGSKA (reference sequence). CDR3 size: 14 residues. Unmatched junction bases numbered 6, after V lost 5 bases and J lost 4 bases. This CDR3 is CSAGDRRGTGELFF. Here the CDR3 DNA reads TGCAGTGCTGGGGACAGGAGGGGCACCGGGGAGCTGTTTTTT.

The chain couples TRBV6-1 to TRBJ2-7, with 10 bases matching TRBD1. CDR3 length: 14 amino acids. Germline-derived CDR1 and CDR2 are MNHNS and SASEGT. V was clipped by 7 bases and J by 5 bases; unmatched bases: 8. In DNA, the CDR3 is TGTGCCAGCACCCAGACAGGGGGCCGCAACGAGCAGTACTTC. Its protein is CASTQTGGRNEQYF.

The J gene is TRBJ1-1, the V gene TRBV15; 9 bases line up with TRBD1. The CDR3 spans 16 residues. Trimming removed 0 bases from V and 5 bases from J; junction bases left unmatched: 7. Germline CDR1 reads LNHNV; CDR2 reads YYDKDF (reference sequence). Written as DNA, the CDR3 is TGTGCCACCAGCAGAGATCCGAGACAGGGGGGTACTGAAGCTTTCTTT. It codes for CATSRDPRQGGTEAFF.

This clonotype was observed a few times. The V gene is TRBV20-1, the J gene TRBJ2-5; 9 nucleotides agree with TRBD2. CDR3 length: 15 amino acids. Germline lookup yields CDR1 DFQATT and CDR2 SNEGSKA (reference sequence). The junction had 9 bases not matched to a gene; V was cut back by 2 bases and J by 5 bases. The CDR3 DNA is TGCAGTGCTAGACCGGTTAGCGGGAGCATCGAGACCCAGTACTTC. It translates to CSARPVSGSIETQYF.

The chain carries TRBV11-3 and TRBJ2-2; 9 nucleotides align to TRBD2. CDR3 size: 16 residues. In germline, CDR1 is SGHNT, CDR2 YENEEA. The V segment lost 4 bases and the J segment 0 bases; nucleotides outside the gene matches: 3. CDR3 residues: CASSSRLAANTGELFF. The DNA of the CDR3 is TGTGCCAGCAGCTCAAGACTAGCGGCGAACACCGGGGAGCTGTTTTTT.